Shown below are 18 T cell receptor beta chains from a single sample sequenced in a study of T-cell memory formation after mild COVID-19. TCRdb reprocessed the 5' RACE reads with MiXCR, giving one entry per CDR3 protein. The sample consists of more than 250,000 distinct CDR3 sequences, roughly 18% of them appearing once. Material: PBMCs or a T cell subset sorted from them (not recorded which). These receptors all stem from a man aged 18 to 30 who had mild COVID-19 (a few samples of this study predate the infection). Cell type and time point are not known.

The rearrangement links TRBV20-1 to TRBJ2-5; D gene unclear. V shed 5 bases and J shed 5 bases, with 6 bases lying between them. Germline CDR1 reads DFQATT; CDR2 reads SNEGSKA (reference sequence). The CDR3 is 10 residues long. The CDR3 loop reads CSASEETQYF. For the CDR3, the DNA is TGCAGTGCTTCCGAGGAGACCCAGTACTTC.

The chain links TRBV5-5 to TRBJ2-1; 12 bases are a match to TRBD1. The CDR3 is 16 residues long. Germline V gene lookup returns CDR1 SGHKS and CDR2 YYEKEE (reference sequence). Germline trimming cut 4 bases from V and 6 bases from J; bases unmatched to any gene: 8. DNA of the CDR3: TGTGCCAGCAGCCGGGGCCGGGACAGGGGGCCCAATGAGCAGTTCTTC. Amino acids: CASSRGRDRGPNEQFF.

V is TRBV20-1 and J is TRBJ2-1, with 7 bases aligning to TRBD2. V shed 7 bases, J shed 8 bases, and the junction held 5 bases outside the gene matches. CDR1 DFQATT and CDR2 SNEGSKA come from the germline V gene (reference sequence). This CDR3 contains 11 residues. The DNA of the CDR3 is TGCAGTGTCCGGGGGGAGGATGAGCAGTTCTTC. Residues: CSVRGEDEQFF.

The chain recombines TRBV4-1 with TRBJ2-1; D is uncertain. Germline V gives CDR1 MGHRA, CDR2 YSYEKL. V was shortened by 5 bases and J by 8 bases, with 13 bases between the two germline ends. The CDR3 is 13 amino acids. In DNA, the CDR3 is TGCGCCAGCAGCTTTGCCCCCGGGCATGAGCAGTTCTTC. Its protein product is CASSFAPGHEQFF.

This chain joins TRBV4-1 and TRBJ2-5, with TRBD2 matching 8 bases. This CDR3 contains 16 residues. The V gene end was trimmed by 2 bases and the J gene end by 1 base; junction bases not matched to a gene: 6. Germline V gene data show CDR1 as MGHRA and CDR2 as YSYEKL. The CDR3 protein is CASSQSIAGSQETQYF. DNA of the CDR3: TGCGCCAGCAGCCAATCGATAGCGGGGAGCCAAGAGACCCAGTACTTC.

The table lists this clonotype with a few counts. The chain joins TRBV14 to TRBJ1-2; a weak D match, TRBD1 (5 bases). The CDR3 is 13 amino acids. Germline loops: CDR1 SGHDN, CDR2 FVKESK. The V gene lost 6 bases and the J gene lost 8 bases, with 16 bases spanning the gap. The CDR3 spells CASSRRMTVGYTF. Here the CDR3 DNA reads TGTGCCAGCAGTCGCCGTATGACAGTCGGCTACACCTTC. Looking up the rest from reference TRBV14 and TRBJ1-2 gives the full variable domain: EAGVTQFPSHSVIEKGQTVTLRCDPISGHDNLYWYRRVMGKEIKFLLHFVKESKQDESGMPNNRFLAERTGGTYSTLKVQPAELEDSGVYFCASSRRMTVGYTFGSGTRLTVV.

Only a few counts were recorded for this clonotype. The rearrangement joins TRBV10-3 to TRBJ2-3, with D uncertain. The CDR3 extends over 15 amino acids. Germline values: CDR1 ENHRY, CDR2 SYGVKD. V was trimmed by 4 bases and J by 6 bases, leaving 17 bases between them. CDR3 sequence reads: CAISAYRANGDTQYF. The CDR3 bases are TGTGCCATCAGTGCGTATAGGGCAAACGGGGATACGCAGTATTTT.

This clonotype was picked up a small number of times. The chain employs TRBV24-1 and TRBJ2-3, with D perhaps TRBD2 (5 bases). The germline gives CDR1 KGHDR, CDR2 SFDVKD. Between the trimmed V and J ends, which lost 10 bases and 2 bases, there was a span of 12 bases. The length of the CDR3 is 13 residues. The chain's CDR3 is CATGPGSTDTQYF. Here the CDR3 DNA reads TGTGCCACAGGGCCGGGGTCCACAGATACGCAGTATTTT.

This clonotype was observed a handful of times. CDR3 sequence (DNA): TGTGCCAGCAGTTCTGCGGGTTTCCGGGAACTTCAGCCCCAGCATTTT. This codes for CASSSAGFRELQPQHF. The V and J genes are TRBV6-2 or TRBV6-3 and TRBJ1-5; D call uncertain. The germline CDR1 and CDR2 sequences are MNHEY and SVGEGT. V lost 4 bases and J lost 6, with 19 bases in between. This CDR3 has 16 amino acids.

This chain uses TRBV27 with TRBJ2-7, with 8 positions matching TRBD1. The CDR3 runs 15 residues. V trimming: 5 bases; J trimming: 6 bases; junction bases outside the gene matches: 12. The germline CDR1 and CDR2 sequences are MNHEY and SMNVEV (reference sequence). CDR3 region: CASSLRTGHFAEQYF. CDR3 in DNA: TGTGCCAGCAGTCTGCGGACAGGGCATTTTGCCGAGCAGTACTTC.

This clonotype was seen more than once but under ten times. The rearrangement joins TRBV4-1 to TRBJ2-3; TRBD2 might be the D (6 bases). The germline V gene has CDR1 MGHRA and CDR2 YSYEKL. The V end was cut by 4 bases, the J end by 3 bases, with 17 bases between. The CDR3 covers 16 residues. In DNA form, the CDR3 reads TGCGCCAGCAGCCTCACGGAGGGGCAGGAAACAGATACGCAGTATTTT. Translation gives CASSLTEGQETDTQYF.

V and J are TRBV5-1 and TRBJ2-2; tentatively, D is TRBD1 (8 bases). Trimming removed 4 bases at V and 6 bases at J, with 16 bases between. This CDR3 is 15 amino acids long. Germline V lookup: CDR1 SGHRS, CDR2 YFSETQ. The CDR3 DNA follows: TGCGCCAGCAGCCAACAGGGGGGGTTCGCCGGGGAGCTGTTTTTT. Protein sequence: CASSQQGGFAGELFF.

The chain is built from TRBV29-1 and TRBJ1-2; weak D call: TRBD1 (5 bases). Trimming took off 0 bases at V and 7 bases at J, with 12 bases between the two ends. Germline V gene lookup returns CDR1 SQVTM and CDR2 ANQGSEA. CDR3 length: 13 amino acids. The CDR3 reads CSVEDRGRAGYTF. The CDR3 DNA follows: TGCAGCGTTGAAGATCGGGGCCGTGCTGGCTACACCTTC.

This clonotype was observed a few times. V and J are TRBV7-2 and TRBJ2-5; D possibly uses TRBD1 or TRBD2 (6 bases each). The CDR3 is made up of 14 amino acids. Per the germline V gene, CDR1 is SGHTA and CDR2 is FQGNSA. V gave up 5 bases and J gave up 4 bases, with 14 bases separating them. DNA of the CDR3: TGTGCCAGCAGCAAGATGGGGGGCGTAGAGACCCAGTACTTC. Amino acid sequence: CASSKMGGVETQYF.

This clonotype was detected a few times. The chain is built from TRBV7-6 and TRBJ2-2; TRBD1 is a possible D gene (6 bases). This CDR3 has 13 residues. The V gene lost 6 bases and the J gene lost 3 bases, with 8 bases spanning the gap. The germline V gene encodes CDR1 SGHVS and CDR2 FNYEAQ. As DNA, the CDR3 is TGTGCCAGCAGGGACAGCGACACCGGGGAGCTGTTTTTT. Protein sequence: CASRDSDTGELFF. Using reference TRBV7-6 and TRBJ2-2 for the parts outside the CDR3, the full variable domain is GAGVSQSPRYKVTKRGQDVALRCDPISGHVSLYWYRQALGQGPEFLTYFNYEAQQDKSGLPNDRFSAERPEGSISTLTIQRTEQRDSAMYRCASRDSDTGELFFGEGSRLTVL.

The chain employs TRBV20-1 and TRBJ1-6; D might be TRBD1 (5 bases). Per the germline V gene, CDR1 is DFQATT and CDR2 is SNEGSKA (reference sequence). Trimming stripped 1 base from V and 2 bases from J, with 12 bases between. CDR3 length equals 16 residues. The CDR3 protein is CSARGPQGPYNSPLHF. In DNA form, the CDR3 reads TGCAGTGCTAGAGGCCCGCAGGGCCCCTATAATTCACCCCTCCACTTT.

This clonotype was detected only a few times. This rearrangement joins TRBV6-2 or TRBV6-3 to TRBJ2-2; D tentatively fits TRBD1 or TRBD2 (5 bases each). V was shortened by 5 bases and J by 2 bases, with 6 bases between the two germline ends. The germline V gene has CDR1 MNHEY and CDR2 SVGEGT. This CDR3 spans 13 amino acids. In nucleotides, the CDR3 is TGTGCCAGCAGTCGGGGCAACACCGGGGAGCTGTTTTTT. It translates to CASSRGNTGELFF.

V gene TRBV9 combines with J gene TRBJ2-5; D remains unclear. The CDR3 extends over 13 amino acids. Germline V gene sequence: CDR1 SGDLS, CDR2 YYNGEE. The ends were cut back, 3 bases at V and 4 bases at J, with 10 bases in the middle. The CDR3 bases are TGTGCCAGCAGCGCAGACAACAGAGAGACCCAGTACTTC. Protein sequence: CASSADNRETQYF.